The sequence of this TCR beta chain was determined in a study of blood T cell repertoires in COVID-19. Across the whole study: The United States, Italy and Spain provided the acute and convalescent COVID-19 samples. In each case, the material was cDNA or gDNA derived from T cells, B-cell-depleted T cells, or PBMCs.

As originally analysed: Amplifying reference gene primers gave estimates of nucleated cell counts. Only in-frame clones appear in the TCRdb table, and some are missing; sequencing was by immunoSEQ multiplex PCR. Clone size and the V and J calls come from that table; the DNA yielded D and trimming. The sample contains roughly 250,000 clones, 65% to 90% of which appear only once. Germline V gene sequence: CDR1 SEHNR, CDR2 FQNEAQ (reference sequence). J gave up 1 base and V 1 base, and 4 bases lay outside the gene matches. The CDR3 is 16 residues long. This receptor was identified in a woman in her seventies with acute or convalescent COVID-19. The chain uses TRBV7-9 and TRBJ1-2; TRBD1 matches at 9 bases. The sequencing sample was made of peripheral blood. The CDR3 is CASSLVWDRDNYGYTF. DNA of the CDR3: TGTGCCAGCAGCTTAGTCTGGGACAGGGATAACTATGGCTACACCTTC.